This is a list of T cell receptor beta chains from one sample in a study of radiation and T cells in renal cell carcinoma. The table came from immunoSEQ multiplex PCR; TCRdb's copy has only in-frame clones and leaves some out. Of around 130,000 clones in the sample, 88% were seen once. The material sequenced was blood, taken from a patient whose treatment included radiotherapy and nephrectomy. The receptor source for this set is a woman in her 70s with renal cell carcinoma. CDR3s include the opening cysteine and the closing phenylalanine or tryptophan. A D gene is named only where the DNA matches it firmly. Some rows have no size entry. The others give once, few or many, or a class for an expanded clone.

clone_size	d_call	j_call	v_call	cdr3_nt	cdr3_aa
few	TRBD1	TRBJ1-1	TRBV30	TGTGCCTGGAGTATTGGGACAGTGAACACTGAAGCTTTCTTT	CAWSIGTVNTEAFF
.	TRBD1	TRBJ1-6	TRBV5-1	TGCGCCAGCAGCCTGCCAGGGGGTAATTCACCCCTCCACTTT	CASSLPGGNSPLHF
.	.	TRBJ2-7	TRBV15	TGTGCCACCAGCAGAGTTAGGCCCTCCTACGAGCAGTACTTC	CATSRVRPSYEQYF
.	TRBD1	TRBJ2-6	TRBV13	TGTGCCAGCAGCACCCGGACAGGGGGCGCTGGGGCCAACGTCCTGACTTTC	CASSTRTGGAGANVLTF
once	.	TRBJ1-1	TRBV28	TGTGCCAGCAGTCCCCCTGGAACAGGAGGGGGTGAAGCTTTCTTT	CASSPPGTGGGEAFF
.	.	TRBJ1-3	TRBV7-3	TGTGCCAGCAGCGCTACTGGAGGTTTTGGAAACACCATATATTTT	CASSATGGFGNTIYF
.	.	TRBJ2-3	TRBV25-1	TGTGCCAGCAGTGAACCCGGGACATACAGCACAGATACGCAGTATTTT	CASSEPGTYSTDTQYF
.	.	TRBJ2-2	TRBV5-4	TGTGCCAGCAGCTGGGAGTCGCTTGGTGGGACCGGGGAGCTGTTTTTT	CASSWESLGGTGELFF
.	.	TRBJ2-3	TRBV29-1	TGCAGCTTACTTGCGGCGGGCAGCACAGATACGCAGTATTTT	CSLLAAGSTDTQYF
.	TRBD2	TRBJ2-1	TRBV9	TGTGCCAGCAGCGTAATGGGGTGGAGTGGGCTAGCGGGGGACAATGAGCAGTTCTTC	CASSVMGWSGLAGDNEQFF
.	TRBD1	TRBJ1-4	TRBV19	TGTGCCGGAGGTCCCGGGACAGGCGAAAAACTGTTTTTT	CAGGPGTGEKLFF
.	.	TRBJ2-2	TRBV7-2	TGTGCCAGCAGCTTGAGGGGGAAATCGAACACCGGGGAGCTGTTTTTT	CASSLRGKSNTGELFF
.	.	TRBJ2-7	TRBV19	TGTGCCAGTGGACCCGGACTCTCCTACGAGCAGTACTTC	CASGPGLSYEQYF
.	TRBD2	TRBJ2-7	TRBV5-4	TGTGCCAGCAGCTTCGGGACTAGCACTTACGAGCAGTACTTC	CASSFGTSTYEQYF
.	.	TRBJ2-5	TRBV5-6	TGTGCCAGCAGGGGACGTCTGTACCAAGAGACCCAGTACTTC	CASRGRLYQETQYF
.	.	TRBJ1-4	TRBV7-6	TGTGCCAGCAGATCGAGTTTTAATGAAAAACTGTTTTTT	CASRSSFNEKLFF
.	TRBD1	TRBJ1-4	TRBV5-4	TGTGCCAGCAGCCAGGACAGGGGCGAAAAACTGTTTTTT	CASSQDRGEKLFF
.	.	TRBJ1-2	TRBV10-1	TGCGCCAGCAGTGAGTCTAGGCAAGTAGCTAACTATGGCTACACCTTC	CASSESRQVANYGYTF
once	.	TRBJ2-2	TRBV6-5	TGTGCCAGCACCACTCGGGGGTACACCGGGGAGCTGTTTTTT	CASTTRGYTGELFF
.	TRBD2	TRBJ2-3	TRBV14	TGTGCCAGCAGCGGACTAGCGGACCGAGATACGCAGTATTTT	CASSGLADRDTQYF
.	.	TRBJ1-1	TRBV6-5	TGTGCCAGCAGTTACTCGATACGGGGGGAAGCTTTCTTT	CASSYSIRGEAFF
.	TRBD2	TRBJ2-7	TRBV2	TGTGCCAGCAGTTGGACTAGCGGGGGGCCTTCCTACGAGCAGTACTTC	CASSWTSGGPSYEQYF
once	.	TRBJ2-5	TRBV2	TGTGCCAGCATGCGGACAATCCAAGAGACCCAGTACTTC	CASMRTIQETQYF
.	.	TRBJ1-2	TRBV19	TGTGCCAGTAGTATCAGCGGAAACTTCTATGGCTACACCTTC	CASSISGNFYGYTF
.	.	TRBJ1-1	TRBV6-5	TGTGCCAGCAGTTACTCGGGGGTCTCTGAAGCTTTCTTT	CASSYSGVSEAFF
.	.	TRBJ1-5	TRBV18	TGTGCCAGCTCTACCCAGAGGTCCCCCTTTAGTCAGCCCCAGCATTTT	CASSTQRSPFSQPQHF
.	.	TRBJ1-6	TRBV9	TGTGCCAGCAGCGCCGCAGTTAATTCACCCCTCCACTTT	CASSAAVNSPLHF
.	.	TRBJ1-2	TRBV7-9	TGTGCCAGCAGCTTTAAAGCGGGTGGCTACACCTTC	CASSFKAGGYTF
.	.	TRBJ1-2	TRBV6-1	TGTGCCAGCAGTGAAGCGCTTGGGGGTAACTATGGCTACACCTTC	CASSEALGGNYGYTF
.	.	TRBJ2-7	TRBV28	TGTGCCAGCAGTGTAGGAGGACAGACCTACGAGCAGTACTTC	CASSVGGQTYEQYF
.	.	TRBJ2-1	TRBV2	TGTGCCAGCAGTGAAGCGGGGTCCTACAATGAGCAGTTCTTC	CASSEAGSYNEQFF
.	TRBD1	TRBJ2-5	TRBV11-3	TGTGCCAGCAGCTCCTGGACAGGGAATCAAGAGACCCAGTACTTC	CASSSWTGNQETQYF
.	.	TRBJ2-7	TRBV13	TGTGCCAGCAGCTTAGGCGAGTGGGATTCCTACGAGCAGTACTTC	CASSLGEWDSYEQYF
.	.	TRBJ2-5	TRBV5-1	TGCGCCAGCAGCTTGAGTGTGGGAAGCGTCGAGACCCAGTACTTC	CASSLSVGSVETQYF
.	.	TRBJ2-7	TRBV10-3	TGTGCCAGCAGTGTCCACGGCGCGACCGCCTACGAGCAGTACTTC	CASSVHGATAYEQYF
.	.	TRBJ2-3	TRBV15	TGTGCCACCAGCAGAGAAGGCAGGGGCACAGATACGCAGTATTTT	CATSREGRGTDTQYF
.	TRBD1	TRBJ1-1	TRBV19	TGTGCCAGTAGGGTGTCTCAGGGGGAACACACTGAAGCTTTCTTT	CASRVSQGEHTEAFF
.	TRBD1	TRBJ2-3	TRBV9	TGTGCCAGCAGCGCCCCCAGAGGGGGCTGGGGGTCAGATACGCAGTATTTT	CASSAPRGGWGSDTQYF